The clone carrying this T cell receptor beta chain was counted a few times. The antigen remains undetermined. The source of the sample is a study of T cells in Graves' hyperthyroidism and ophthalmopathy. It was RNA transcripts that yielded the amplified TCR beta CDR3 regions. The HTBI set primed first-round TCR CDR3 RT-PCR. Via MiXCR, TCRdb re-called the multiplex PCR reads, giving one row per CDR3 protein. Among hundreds of thousands of distinct CDR3 sequences listed, 45% were seen once. The CDR3 spans 16 residues. The V and J ends lost 4 bases and 4 bases, in that order; junction bases with no gene match: 14. Per germline, CDR1 DFQATT and CDR2 SNEGSKA (reference sequence). Findings and limits, study-wide: Blood shared most expanded thyroid clonotypes above 0.001. Using 13 V-J features, a model discriminated ophthalmopathy from stable hyperthyroidism.

Exclusion followed for patients with uncontrolled infection, other autoimmune disease, pregnancy or lactation. Diagnoses used clinical symptoms, serum thyroxine and TRAb, thyroid ultrasound and orbital computed tomography. The sample was peripheral blood or thyroid tissue (not recorded which). The TCR comes from an adult man with Graves' disease, either hyperthyroidism or ophthalmopathy (not recorded which). The V and J genes are TRBV20-1 and TRBJ2-5; 8 bases match TRBD1. The CDR3 is CSAISGGAGTGETQYF. DNA for the CDR3: TGCAGTGCTATCTCCGGTGGGGCAGGGACAGGAGAGACCCAGTACTTC.